This T cell receptor (beta chain) was found in a study of blood T cell repertoires in COVID-19. This CDR3 is built from 13 residues. Trimming removed 3 bases from V and 5 bases from J, with 10 bases in between. Method: immunoSEQ multiplex PCR; TCRdb's copy keeps in-frame clones and lacks some. The sample lists nearly 35,000 clones; over 75% were seen once. This TCR was sampled from a human donor in a cohort sampled during active COVID-19. Sequenced: peripheral blood. This chain connects TRBV12-3 or TRBV12-4 to TRBJ2-5; D perhaps matches TRBD1 (5 bases). The DNA of the CDR3 is TGTGCCAGCAGTTTTAGGGGCCGGGAGACCCAGTACTTC. It translates to CASSFRGRETQYF.